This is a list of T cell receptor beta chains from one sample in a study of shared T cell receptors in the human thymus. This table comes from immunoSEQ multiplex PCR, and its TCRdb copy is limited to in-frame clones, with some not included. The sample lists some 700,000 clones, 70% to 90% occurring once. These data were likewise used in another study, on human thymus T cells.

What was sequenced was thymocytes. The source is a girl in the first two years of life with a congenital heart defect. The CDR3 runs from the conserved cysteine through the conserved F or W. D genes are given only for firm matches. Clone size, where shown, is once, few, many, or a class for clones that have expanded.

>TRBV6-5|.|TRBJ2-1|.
TGTGCCAGCAGTCAGTTGGTCTCCTACAATGAGCAGTTCTTC
CASSQLVSYNEQFF
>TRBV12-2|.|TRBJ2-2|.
TGTGCAAGTCGCTTAGCGTCCGCGGCCGGGGAGCTGTTTTTT
CASRLASAAGELFF
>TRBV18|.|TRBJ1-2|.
TGTGCCAGCTCCGGAGCGGGGGGCTATGGCTACACCTTC
CASSGAGGYGYTF
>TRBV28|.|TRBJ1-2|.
TGTGCCAGCAGTTTAGTTTGCAGGGGTAAAGACTATGGCTACACCTTC
CASSLVCRGKDYGYTF
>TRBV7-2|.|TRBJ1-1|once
TGTGCCAGCAGCTTAGTAGGGGGTTTACATGTGAACACTGAAGCTTTCTTT
CASSLVGGLHVNTEAFF
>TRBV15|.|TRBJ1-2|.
TGTGCCACCAGCAGAACCCCTGCAAGTAGCGACCTCTACACCTTC
CATSRTPASSDLYTF
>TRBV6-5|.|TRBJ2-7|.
TGTGCCAGCATCGACAGGGAGTGGACTAAGCAGTACTTC
CASIDREWTKQYF
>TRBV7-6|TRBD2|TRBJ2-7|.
TGTGCCAGCAGCTTAGTGGGGTGGGGGGGGACTTACCCCTACGAGCAGTACTTC
CASSLVGWGGTYPYEQYF
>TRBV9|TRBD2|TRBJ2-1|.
TGTGCCAGCAGCCCCCCCTCCCCGGGACTAGCGGGGGAAACCTACAATGAGCAGTTCTTC
CASSPPSPGLAGETYNEQFF
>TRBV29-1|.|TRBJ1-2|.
TGCAGCGGCGCCAACAACTATGGCTACACCTTC
CSGANNYGYTF
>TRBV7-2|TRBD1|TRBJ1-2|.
TGTGCCAGCAGCACACGACAGGGGGCACACTATGGCTACACCTTC
CASSTRQGAHYGYTF
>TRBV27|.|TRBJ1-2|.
TGTGCCAGCAGTCCTAGTTTTGAGGGCTGGGGCTACACCTTC
CASSPSFEGWGYTF
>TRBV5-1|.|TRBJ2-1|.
TGCGCCAGCAGCTTGGTGGTCAGGCAGGGGGGAGGTGAGCAGTTCTTC
CASSLVVRQGGGEQFF
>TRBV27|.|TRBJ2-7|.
TGTGCCAGCAGTCCCCGCGGCAAGAACGAGCAGTACTTC
CASSPRGKNEQYF
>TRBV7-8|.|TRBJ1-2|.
TGTGCCAGCAGCTTAGAGGGAGGGTTGGATGGCTACACCTTC
CASSLEGGLDGYTF
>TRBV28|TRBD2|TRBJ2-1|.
TGTGCCAGCAGTTTATCCGGGGGGTATAGCTCCTACAATGAGCAGTTCTTC
CASSLSGGYSSYNEQFF
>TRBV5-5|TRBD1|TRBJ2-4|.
TGTGCCAGCAGCGCCCGGACAGGGAGGGCCAAAAACATTCAGTACTTC
CASSARTGRAKNIQYF
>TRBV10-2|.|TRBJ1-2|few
TGCGCCAGCAGTGGGGAGACGTCGGGCTATGGCTACACCTTC
CASSGETSGYGYTF
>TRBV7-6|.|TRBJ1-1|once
TGTGCCAGCAGCCCTATGAACACTGAAGCTTTCTTT
CASSPMNTEAFF
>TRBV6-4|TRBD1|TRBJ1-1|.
TGTGCCAGCAGGAGGGACAGGAACACTGAAGCTTTCTTT
CASRRDRNTEAFF
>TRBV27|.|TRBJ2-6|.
TGTGCCAGCAGTTTTTCGGGGGCCAACGTCCTGACTTTC
CASSFSGANVLTF
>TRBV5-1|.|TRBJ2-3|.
TGCGCCAGCAGCTTTCGCGCGGATACGCAGTATTTT
CASSFRADTQYF
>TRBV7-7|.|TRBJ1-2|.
TGTGCTAGCAGCTTAGCGCGGAACTGGTTGGCGGCTAACTATGGCTACACCTTC
CASSLARNWLAANYGYTF
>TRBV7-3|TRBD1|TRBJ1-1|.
TGTGCCAGCAGCTTACAGGGGGCAAGTGAAGCTTTCTTT
CASSLQGASEAFF
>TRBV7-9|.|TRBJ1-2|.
TGTGCCAGCAGCTCGGTGGGGGCCGCTAACTATGGCTACACCTTC
CASSSVGAANYGYTF
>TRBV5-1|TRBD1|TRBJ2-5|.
TGCGCCAGCAGTTTTTCCCTAATAGGACAGGGGCAAGAGACCCAGTACTTC
CASSFSLIGQGQETQYF
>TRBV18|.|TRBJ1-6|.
TGTGCCAGCTCACCCACCAGGGCCCGCCTGGCTTCACCCCTCCACTTT
CASSPTRARLASPLHF
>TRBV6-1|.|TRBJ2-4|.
TGTGCCAGCAGTGCCCAGCCAGGGGTAGCTAAAAACATTCAGTACTTC
CASSAQPGVAKNIQYF
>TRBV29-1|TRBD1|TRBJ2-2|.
TGCAGCGTTCCCCGACAGGGGGCCGACACCGGGGAGCTGTTTTTT
CSVPRQGADTGELFF
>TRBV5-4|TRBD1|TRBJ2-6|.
TGTGCCAGCAGCTCGCAAACCGGGACAGTCTCAGGGGCCAACGTCCTGACTTTC
CASSSQTGTVSGANVLTF
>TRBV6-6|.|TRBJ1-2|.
TGTGCCAGCAGTTACTACGGGACACCTAACTATGGCTACACCTTC
CASSYYGTPNYGYTF
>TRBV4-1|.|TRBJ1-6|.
TGCGCCAGCAGCCAAGAAACGGGACACATCAGGGCCTCCTATAATTCACCCCTCCACTTT
CASSQETGHIRASYNSPLHF
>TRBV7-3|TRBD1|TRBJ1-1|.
TGTGCCAGCAGCTCGACAGGGACTCCGAAGGCTTTCTTT
CASSSTGTPKAFF
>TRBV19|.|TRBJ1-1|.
TGTGCCAGTAGTATTTATCGGGGTAGTACTGAAGCTTTCTTT
CASSIYRGSTEAFF
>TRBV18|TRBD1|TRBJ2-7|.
TGTGCCAGCTCACCACAGGAGACAGGGAATTGGTGCGAGCAGTACTTC
CASSPQETGNWCEQYF
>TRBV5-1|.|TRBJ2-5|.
TGCGCCAGCAGCCCCCAAGCATTGCCGGGCCCTAAGCGGGAGACCCAGTACTTC
CASSPQALPGPKRETQYF
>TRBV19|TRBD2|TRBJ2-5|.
TGTGCCAGTAGTATAACTAGCGGGGGGATCCAAGAGACCCAGTACTTC
CASSITSGGIQETQYF
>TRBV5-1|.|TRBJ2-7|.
TGCGCCAGCGGCGTTGGAGGAGGGGCCTACGAGCAGTACTTC
CASGVGGGAYEQYF
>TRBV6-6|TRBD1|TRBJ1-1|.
TGTGCCAGCAGTCAAAAAAAGGACAGGCTGAACACTGAAGCTTTCTTT
CASSQKKDRLNTEAFF
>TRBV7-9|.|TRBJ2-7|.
TGTGCCAGCAGCTTTGGACAGATCTACGAGCAGTACTTC
CASSFGQIYEQYF
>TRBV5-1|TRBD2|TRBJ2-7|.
TGCGCCAGCAGCTTGGGGTGGAGAGCGGGGGCAGGGAGGACCGAGCAGTACTTC
CASSLGWRAGAGRTEQYF
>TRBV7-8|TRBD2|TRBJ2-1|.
TGTGCCAGCAGCCGGACTAGCGGCTCCTACAATGAGCAGTTCTTC
CASSRTSGSYNEQFF
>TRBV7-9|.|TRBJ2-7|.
TGTGCCAGCAGCTTTCTATCGGGTCCATCCTACGAGCAGTACTTC
CASSFLSGPSYEQYF
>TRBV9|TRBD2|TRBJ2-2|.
TGTGCCAGCAGCGCACTAGCGGGGGTAACCGGGGAGCTGTTTTTT
CASSALAGVTGELFF
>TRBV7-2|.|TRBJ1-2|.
TGTGCCAGCAGCTTAAGGTTTCGGGGAGTAGATGGCTACACCTTC
CASSLRFRGVDGYTF
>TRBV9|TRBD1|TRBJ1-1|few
TGTGCCAGCAGCGCGGGACAGGGAATGAACACTGAAGCTTTCTTT
CASSAGQGMNTEAFF
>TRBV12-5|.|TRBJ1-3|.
TGTGCTAGTGGTTCGGGACAAGACGGAAACACCATATATTTT
CASGSGQDGNTIYF
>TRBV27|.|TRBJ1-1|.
TGTGCCAGCAGCCGAGGGCTGAACACTGAAGCTTTCTTT
CASSRGLNTEAFF
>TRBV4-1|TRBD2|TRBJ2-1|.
TGCGCCAGCAGCCAAGGCGGGAGGGCTAGCCGTTTTATTACCGATGAGCAGTTCTTC
CASSQGGRASRFITDEQFF
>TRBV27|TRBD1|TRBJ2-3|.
TGTGCCAGCAGTGGGTCTGGGACAGGGGGCACAGATACGCAGTATTTT
CASSGSGTGGTDTQYF
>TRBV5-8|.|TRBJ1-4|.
TGTGCCAGCCCCATTCGGCGGCAGAATAATGAAAAACTGTTTTTT
CASPIRRQNNEKLFF
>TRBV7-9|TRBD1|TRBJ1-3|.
TGTGCCAGCAGCCCTGACAGGGGGCTTGGAAACACCATATATTTT
CASSPDRGLGNTIYF
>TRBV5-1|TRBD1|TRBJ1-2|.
TGCGCCAGCAGCACCGGGACAGGGGCGACTAACTATGGCTACACCTTC
CASSTGTGATNYGYTF
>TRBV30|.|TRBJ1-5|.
TGTGCCTGGAGTGAGGAGGTCGGAGGGAGGGGACATCAGCCCCAGCATTTT
CAWSEEVGGRGHQPQHF
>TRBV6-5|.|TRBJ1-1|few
TGTGCCAGCAGTTTCGCTATCATGAACACTGAAGCTTTCTTT
CASSFAIMNTEAFF
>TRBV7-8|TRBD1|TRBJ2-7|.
TGTGCCAGCAGCTTAGCCCCAGGGGACAGTCGCTACGAGCAGTACTTC
CASSLAPGDSRYEQYF
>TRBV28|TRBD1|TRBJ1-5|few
TGTGCCAGCAGTTTACGGGACAGGGGGCCGATTCAGCCCCAGCATTTT
CASSLRDRGPIQPQHF
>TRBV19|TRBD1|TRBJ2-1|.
TGTGCCAGATGGGACAGCGGCGGAGAGCAGTTCTTC
CARWDSGGEQFF
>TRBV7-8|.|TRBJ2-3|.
TGTGCCAGCAGCTTATCAGGCCATACGCAGTATTTT
CASSLSGHTQYF
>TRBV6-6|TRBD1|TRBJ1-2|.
TGTGCCAGCATCAACCCGGACAGGGCCTATGGCTACACCTTC
CASINPDRAYGYTF